This T cell receptor (beta chain) was observed in a study of cytotoxic CD8 clonotypes in ibrutinib-treated CLL. About the research overall: The taking of response samples occurred after a median about eleven months of treatment, with a range of 6 to 36.

Profiling relied on immunoSEQ multiplex PCR, and the TCRdb table lists in-frame clones only, not all of them. The table records about 50,000 clones, around 68% of them present only once. V dropped 2 bases and J dropped 4 bases, with 9 bases sitting between them. The germline CDR1 and CDR2 sequences are LNHDA and SQIVND (reference sequence). This CDR3 has 14 residues. This clone was picked up one time. The sequence came from a human donor with chronic lymphocytic leukemia. Source: PBMCs, taken after 12 months of ibrutinib treatment. V usage is TRBV19 and J usage is TRBJ2-1; D is ambiguous. CDR3 in DNA: TGTGCCAGTAGTATAAGACCGCAGTACAATGAGCAGTTCTTC. This encodes CASSIRPQYNEQFF.